The rows below give T cell receptor beta chains drawn from one sample of a study of blood T cell repertoires in COVID-19. The repertoire was sequenced with immunoSEQ multiplex PCR; TCRdb's copy has only in-frame clones and lacks some. The table has 110,000 or so clones, approximately 84% seen once. Specimen: peripheral blood. The receptors stem from a middle-aged woman with acute or convalescent COVID-19. CDR3s include the opening cysteine and the closing phenylalanine or tryptophan. Fields, in order: clone size, V gene, D gene, J gene, CDR3 DNA, CDR3 protein. A D gene is named only where the DNA matches it firmly. Clone size is shown for a subset of rows, as once, few, many or a class of expanded clone.

clone_size: once; v_call: TRBV19; d_call: .; j_call: TRBJ2-3; cdr3_nt: TGTGCCAGTAGTGCATCTAGGGATACGCAGTATTTT; cdr3_aa: CASSASRDTQYF
clone_size: .; v_call: TRBV20-1; d_call: TRBD1; j_call: TRBJ2-7; cdr3_nt: TGCAGTGCTAGACTCAGGGGGCAGCAGTACTTC; cdr3_aa: CSARLRGQQYF
clone_size: .; v_call: TRBV30; d_call: .; j_call: TRBJ2-1; cdr3_nt: TGTGCCTGGAGGTGGAACAGTTACAATGAGCAGTTCTTC; cdr3_aa: CAWRWNSYNEQFF
clone_size: .; v_call: TRBV30; d_call: TRBD1; j_call: TRBJ1-2; cdr3_nt: TGTGCCTGGAGTCTACAGGGGCATGGCTACACCTTC; cdr3_aa: CAWSLQGHGYTF
clone_size: .; v_call: TRBV5-1; d_call: TRBD1; j_call: TRBJ1-3; cdr3_nt: TGCGCCAGCAGCTCTGGGACAGGGGGGTCTGGAAACACCATATATTTT; cdr3_aa: CASSSGTGGSGNTIYF
clone_size: .; v_call: TRBV19; d_call: TRBD1; j_call: TRBJ2-5; cdr3_nt: TGTGCCAGTAGTATATCCGGACAGGGGGCTCATGAGACCCAGTACTTC; cdr3_aa: CASSISGQGAHETQYF
clone_size: .; v_call: TRBV11-2; d_call: .; j_call: TRBJ1-3; cdr3_nt: TGTGCCAGCAGCTCTCTCCGGGGAATCTCTGGAAACACCATATATTTT; cdr3_aa: CASSSLRGISGNTIYF
clone_size: once; v_call: TRBV5-1; d_call: .; j_call: TRBJ1-5; cdr3_nt: TGCGCCAGCAGCTTGGGGCCAGAGGGCAATCAGCCCCAGCATTTT; cdr3_aa: CASSLGPEGNQPQHF
clone_size: once; v_call: TRBV7-9; d_call: TRBD1; j_call: TRBJ1-3; cdr3_nt: TGTGCCAGCAGCCTCCGGACAGGTCAGCTCGGGTTAGGAAACACCATATATTTT; cdr3_aa: CASSLRTGQLGLGNTIYF
clone_size: .; v_call: TRBV4-2; d_call: TRBD1; j_call: TRBJ1-2; cdr3_nt: TGTGCCAGCAGCCAAGATTTTTTTCAGGGGGATGGCTACACCTTC; cdr3_aa: CASSQDFFQGDGYTF
clone_size: .; v_call: TRBV5-4; d_call: .; j_call: TRBJ1-2; cdr3_nt: TGTGCCAGCAGCTCCCAAGTAGGGGGCTATGGCTACACCTTC; cdr3_aa: CASSSQVGGYGYTF
clone_size: .; v_call: TRBV30; d_call: .; j_call: TRBJ1-1; cdr3_nt: TGTGCCTGGAGTGTGAACGGGAGGACTGAAGCTTTCTTT; cdr3_aa: CAWSVNGRTEAFF
clone_size: once; v_call: TRBV4-1; d_call: TRBD1; j_call: TRBJ1-2; cdr3_nt: TGCGCCAGCAGCGGAGGACAGGGGGCGCGTGGCTACACCTTC; cdr3_aa: CASSGGQGARGYTF
clone_size: .; v_call: TRBV7-2; d_call: TRBD1; j_call: TRBJ2-3; cdr3_nt: TGTGCCAGCAGCTCCCAGGGGGCAGATACGCAGTATTTT; cdr3_aa: CASSSQGADTQYF
clone_size: .; v_call: TRBV9; d_call: TRBD1; j_call: TRBJ2-3; cdr3_nt: TGTGCCAGCAGCGTAGAGCCAGGGGGTGGGAGAGATACGCAGTATTTT; cdr3_aa: CASSVEPGGGRDTQYF
clone_size: .; v_call: TRBV7-9; d_call: TRBD1; j_call: TRBJ2-2; cdr3_nt: TGTGCCAGCAGCCCCGGGACAGGGAGGAACACCGGGGAGCTGTTTTTT; cdr3_aa: CASSPGTGRNTGELFF
clone_size: .; v_call: TRBV12-5; d_call: .; j_call: TRBJ2-1; cdr3_nt: TGTGCTAGTGGTTTGGTACATCCAGTAAGCAGGGACAATGAGCAGTTCTTC; cdr3_aa: CASGLVHPVSRDNEQFF
clone_size: .; v_call: TRBV11-2; d_call: TRBD2; j_call: TRBJ2-2; cdr3_nt: TGTGCCAGCAGCTCGTCGGGGGGGCCGAGCGGGGAGCTGTTTTTT; cdr3_aa: CASSSSGGPSGELFF
clone_size: .; v_call: TRBV9; d_call: .; j_call: TRBJ2-1; cdr3_nt: TGTGCCAGCAGCACGGGACTGCCCTCCTACAATGAGCAGTTCTTC; cdr3_aa: CASSTGLPSYNEQFF
clone_size: .; v_call: TRBV6-1; d_call: TRBD2; j_call: TRBJ2-4; cdr3_nt: TGTGCCAGCAGTGAGACTAGCCGGAACATTCAGTACTTC; cdr3_aa: CASSETSRNIQYF
clone_size: .; v_call: TRBV27; d_call: TRBD1; j_call: TRBJ1-4; cdr3_nt: TGTGCCAGCAGTCCCAGGGGGAGTAGTTCTGAAAAACTGTTTTTT; cdr3_aa: CASSPRGSSSEKLFF
clone_size: .; v_call: TRBV6-2/TRBV6-3; d_call: TRBD1; j_call: TRBJ2-3; cdr3_nt: TGTGCCAGCAGTCAGGGGACAGGGGCCACGCAGTATTTT; cdr3_aa: CASSQGTGATQYF
clone_size: .; v_call: TRBV2; d_call: .; j_call: TRBJ1-3; cdr3_nt: TGTGCCAGCAGTGAAGGAGCTGGAAACACCATATATTTT; cdr3_aa: CASSEGAGNTIYF